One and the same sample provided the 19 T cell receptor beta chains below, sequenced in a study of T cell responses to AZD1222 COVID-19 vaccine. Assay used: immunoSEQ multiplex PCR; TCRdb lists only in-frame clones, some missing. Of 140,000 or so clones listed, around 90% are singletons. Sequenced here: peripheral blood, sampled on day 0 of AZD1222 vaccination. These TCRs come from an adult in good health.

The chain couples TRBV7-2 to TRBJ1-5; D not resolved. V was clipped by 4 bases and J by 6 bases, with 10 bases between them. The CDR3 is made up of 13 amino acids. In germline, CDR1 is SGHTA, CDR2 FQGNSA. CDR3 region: CASSSHEGQPQHF. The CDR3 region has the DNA TGTGCCAGCAGCTCACATGAGGGTCAGCCCCAGCATTTT.

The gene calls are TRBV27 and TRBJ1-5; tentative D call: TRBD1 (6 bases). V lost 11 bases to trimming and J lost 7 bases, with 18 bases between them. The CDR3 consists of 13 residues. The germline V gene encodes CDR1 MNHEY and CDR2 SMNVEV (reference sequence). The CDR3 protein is CAASTGRMQPQHF. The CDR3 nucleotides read TGTGCCGCCAGTACAGGGCGTATGCAGCCCCAGCATTTT.

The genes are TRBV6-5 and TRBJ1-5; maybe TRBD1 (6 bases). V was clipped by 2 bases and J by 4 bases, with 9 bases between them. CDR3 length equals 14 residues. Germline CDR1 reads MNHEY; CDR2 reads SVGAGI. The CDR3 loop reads CASSYRGNNQPQHF. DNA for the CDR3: TGTGCCAGCAGTTACAGGGGGAATAATCAGCCCCAGCATTTT.

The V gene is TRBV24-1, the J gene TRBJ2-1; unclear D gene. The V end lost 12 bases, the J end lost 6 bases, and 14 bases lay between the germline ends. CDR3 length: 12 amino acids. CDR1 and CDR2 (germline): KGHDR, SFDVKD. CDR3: CACEGDRNEQFF. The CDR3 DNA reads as TGTGCCTGCGAAGGCGACCGCAATGAGCAGTTCTTC.

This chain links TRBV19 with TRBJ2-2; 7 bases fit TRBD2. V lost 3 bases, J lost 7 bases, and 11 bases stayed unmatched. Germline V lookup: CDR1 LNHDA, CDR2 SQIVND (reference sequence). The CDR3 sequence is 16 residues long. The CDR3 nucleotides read TGTGCCAGTAGTATTTGGGCGGGAGTGAAAGTCGGGGAGCTGTTTTTT. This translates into CASSIWAGVKVGELFF. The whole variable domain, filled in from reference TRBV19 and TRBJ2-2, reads DGGITQSPKYLFRKEGQNVTLSCEQNLNHDAMYWYRQDPGQGLRLIYYSQIVNDFQKGDIAEGYSVSREKKESFPLTVTSAQKNPTAFYLCASSIWAGVKVGELFFGEGSRLTVL.

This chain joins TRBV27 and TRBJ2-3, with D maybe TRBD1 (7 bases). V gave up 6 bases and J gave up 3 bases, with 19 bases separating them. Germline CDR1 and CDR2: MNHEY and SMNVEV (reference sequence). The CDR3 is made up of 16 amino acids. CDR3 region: CASSRDREELTDTQYF. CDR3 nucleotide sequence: TGTGCCAGCAGCCGAGACAGGGAGGAGTTGACAGATACGCAGTATTTT.

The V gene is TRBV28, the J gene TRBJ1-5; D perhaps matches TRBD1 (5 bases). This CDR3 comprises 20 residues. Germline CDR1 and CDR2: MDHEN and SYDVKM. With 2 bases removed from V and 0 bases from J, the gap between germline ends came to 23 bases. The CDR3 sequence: CASSLRLTLTGDYSNQPQHF. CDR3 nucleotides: TGTGCCAGCAGTTTACGGCTGACTTTAACGGGGGACTATAGCAATCAGCCCCAGCATTTT.

The CDR3 protein is CASSQGGSNSGANVLTF. The CDR3 DNA reads as TGTGCCAGCAGCCAAGGCGGGTCCAACTCTGGGGCCAACGTCCTGACTTTC. The genes are TRBV3-1 (or the pseudogene TRBV3-2) and TRBJ2-6; tentative D call: TRBD2 (5 bases). Trimming removed 1 base from V and 0 bases from J, with 10 bases in between. The CDR3 is made up of 17 amino acids. The germline V gene has CDR1 LGHDT and CDR2 YNNKEL (reference sequence).

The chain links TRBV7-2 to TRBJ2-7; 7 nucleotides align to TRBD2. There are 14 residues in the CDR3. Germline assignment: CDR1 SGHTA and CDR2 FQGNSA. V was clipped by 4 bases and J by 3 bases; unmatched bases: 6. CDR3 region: CASSYASGVYEQYF. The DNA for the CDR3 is TGTGCCAGCAGCTACGCTAGCGGAGTCTACGAGCAGTACTTC.

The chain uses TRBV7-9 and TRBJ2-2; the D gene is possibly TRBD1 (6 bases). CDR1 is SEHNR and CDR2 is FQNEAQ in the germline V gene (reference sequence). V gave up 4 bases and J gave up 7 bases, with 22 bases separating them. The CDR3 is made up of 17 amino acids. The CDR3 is CASSSGAAGRFHGELFF. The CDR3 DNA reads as TGTGCCAGCAGCTCAGGGGCGGCAGGGCGGTTCCACGGGGAGCTGTTTTTT.

The CDR3 sequence: CASSPSSNQPQHF. CDR3 DNA: TGTGCCAGCAGCCCTAGTAGCAATCAGCCCCAGCATTTT. The chain carries TRBV9 and TRBJ1-5; no clear D. CDR1 SGDLS and CDR2 YYNGEE come from the germline V gene. V shed 4 bases and J shed 0 bases, with 5 bases lying between them. The CDR3 is 13 residues long.

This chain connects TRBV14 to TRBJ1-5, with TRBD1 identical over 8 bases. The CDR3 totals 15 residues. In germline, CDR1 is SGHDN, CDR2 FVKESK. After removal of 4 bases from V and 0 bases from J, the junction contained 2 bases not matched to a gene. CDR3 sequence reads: CASSLGQGSNQPQHF. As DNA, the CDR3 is TGTGCCAGCAGCCTTGGACAGGGTAGCAATCAGCCCCAGCATTTT.

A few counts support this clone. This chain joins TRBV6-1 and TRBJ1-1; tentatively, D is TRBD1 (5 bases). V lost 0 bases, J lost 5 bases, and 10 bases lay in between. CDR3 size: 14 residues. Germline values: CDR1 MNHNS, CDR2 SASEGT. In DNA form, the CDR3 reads TGTGCCAGCAGTGAAGCGTGGGGGTCGACTGAAGCTTTCTTT. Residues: CASSEAWGSTEAFF.

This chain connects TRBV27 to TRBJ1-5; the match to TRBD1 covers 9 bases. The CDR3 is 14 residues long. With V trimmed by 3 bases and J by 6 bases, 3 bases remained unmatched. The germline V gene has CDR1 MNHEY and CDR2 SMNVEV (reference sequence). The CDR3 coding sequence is TGTGCCAGCAGTTTTACAGGGGGCACTCAGCCCCAGCATTTT. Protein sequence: CASSFTGGTQPQHF.

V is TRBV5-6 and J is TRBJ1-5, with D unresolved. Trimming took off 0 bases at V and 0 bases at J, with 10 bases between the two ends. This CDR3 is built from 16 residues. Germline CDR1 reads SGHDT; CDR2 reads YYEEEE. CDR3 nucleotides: TGTGCCAGCAGCTTGGCCACAGATCATAGCAATCAGCCCCAGCATTTT. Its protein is CASSLATDHSNQPQHF.

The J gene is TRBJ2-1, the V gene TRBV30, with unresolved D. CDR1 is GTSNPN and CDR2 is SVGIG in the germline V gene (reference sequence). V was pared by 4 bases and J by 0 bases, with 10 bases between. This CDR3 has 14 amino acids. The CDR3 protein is CAWNYWSSYNEQFF. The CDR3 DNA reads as TGTGCCTGGAACTACTGGAGCTCCTACAATGAGCAGTTCTTC.

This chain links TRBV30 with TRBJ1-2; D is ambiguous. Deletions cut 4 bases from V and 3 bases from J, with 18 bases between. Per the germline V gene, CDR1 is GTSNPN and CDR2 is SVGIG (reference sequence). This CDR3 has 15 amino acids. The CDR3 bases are TGTGCCTGGACGCCTACGAGGGCAGGCGACTATGGCTACACCTTC. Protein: CAWTPTRAGDYGYTF.

The CDR3 bases are TGTGCCAGCAGCCAAGTAGGGACAGGGACCAACGAGCAGTACTTC. It yields the protein CASSQVGTGTNEQYF. This rearrangement joins TRBV3-1 (or the pseudogene TRBV3-2) to TRBJ2-7; 9 bases are a match to TRBD1. Trimming removed 1 base from V and 5 bases from J; junction bases left unmatched: 6. Looked up from germline, CDR1 is LGHDT and CDR2 is YNNKEL (reference sequence). The length of the CDR3 is 15 residues.

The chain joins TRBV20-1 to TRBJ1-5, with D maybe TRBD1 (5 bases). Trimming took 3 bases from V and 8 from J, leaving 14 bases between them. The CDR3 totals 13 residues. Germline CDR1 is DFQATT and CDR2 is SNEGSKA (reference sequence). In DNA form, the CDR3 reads TGCAGTGCTAGTGTCAGGGAGAGGGAGCCCCAGCATTTT. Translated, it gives CSASVREREPQHF.